This TCR beta chain originates from a study of blood T cell repertoires in COVID-19. Patients of the Seattle cohort, enrolled during active infection, were followed longitudinally. Per the original data handling: Reference gene primer amplification gave estimated nucleated cell counts. Sequencing used immunoSEQ multiplex PCR; TCRdb keeps in-frame clones, though not all of them. The V and J calls and clone size were taken over from that table, and D and trimming were inferred from the DNA. The data contain hundreds of thousands of clones, approximately 90% of them singletons. The source is a young man with COVID-19, enrolled during active disease. The sequenced material came from peripheral blood.

The CDR3 reads CASSLVGGLPVYEQFF. The CDR3 DNA sequence: TGCGCCAGCAGCTTGGTGGGGGGACTACCCGTCTATGAGCAGTTCTTC. The chain links TRBV5-1 to TRBJ2-1, with 7 positions matching TRBD2. Germline V CDR1 and CDR2: SGHRS, YFSETQ. J gave up 8 bases and V 0 bases, and 11 bases lay outside the gene matches. The CDR3 contains 16 residues. Using reference TRBV5-1 and TRBJ2-1 for the parts outside the CDR3, the full variable domain is KAGVTQTPRYLIKTRGQQVTLSCSPISGHRSVSWYQQTPGQGLQFLFEYFSETQRNKGNFPGRFSGRQFSNSRSEMNVSTLELGDSALYLCASSLVGGLPVYEQFFGPGTRLTVL.